This entry concerns a single TCR beta chain. Original processing methods: Estimation of nucleated cell counts relied on the amplification of reference gene primers. TCRdb's table, derived via immunoSEQ multiplex PCR, lists solely in-frame clones and lacks some. The D gene and trimming were derived from the DNA, and the V and J assignments and clone size from that table. The data hold just over 35,000 clones, with roughly 77% observed a single time. The record originates from a study of blood T cell repertoires in COVID-19. About the research overall: The study drew acute and convalescent COVID-19 samples from the United States, Italy and Spain. T cells, B-cell-depleted T cells, or PBMCs provided the cDNA or gDNA that served as material.

V lost 1 base, J lost 2 bases, and 10 bases lay in between. CDR3 length: 15 amino acids. Germline assignment: CDR1 SGHTA and CDR2 FQGTGA. The sequencing input was peripheral blood. The clonotype was recovered from a human donor in a cohort sampled during active or convalescent COVID-19. The donor label of this sample is uncertain. The chain carries TRBV7-3 and TRBJ2-3; tentative D call: TRBD2 (5 bases). In DNA form, the CDR3 reads TGTGCCAGCAGCTTAAATGCGGGCGCCACAGATACGCAGTATTTT. Protein product: CASSLNAGATDTQYF.